This T cell receptor beta chain was identified in a study of neurological immune-mediated disorders. General study findings and limits: Levels of TCR clonal expansion peaked in HTLV-1-associated myelopathy and reached their lowest in multiple sclerosis, under those of healthy controls. No CDR3 amino acid sequences recurred among expanded clones across subjects, suggesting private repertoires in all groups.

The sample holds many counts of this clonotype. No antigen is known for it. With 10-nucleotide random UMIs included, cDNA was synthesized by 5'RACE. In each sequencing run, over 180 million TCR-beta sequences were generated from 15-18 subjects. Via MiXCR, TCRdb re-called the 5' RACE reads, giving one row per CDR3 protein. The sample gives some 41,000 distinct CDR3 sequences, about 14% of which show up once; about 3.6% is in the top ten. CDR1 is SNHLY, CDR2 FYNNEI, per germline. This CDR3 has 12 residues. The V gene end was trimmed by 5 bases and the J gene end by 11 bases; junction bases not matched to a gene: 2.

Sequencing was performed on CD4+ T cells from blood. The chain links TRBV2 to TRBJ2-3; 12 bases align to TRBD1. The receptor comes from a woman in her sixties or seventies with HTLV-1-associated myelopathy (HAM/TSP). The CDR3 DNA reads TGTGCCAGCAGTAGGGACAGGGGGCGGCAGTATTTT. It yields the protein CASSRDRGRQYF.